The clone carrying this T cell receptor beta chain came up once. This CDR3 has 14 amino acids. With 3 bases removed from V and 5 bases from J, the gap between germline ends came to 16 bases. Per the germline V gene, CDR1 is GTSNPN and CDR2 is SVGIG (reference sequence). This entry belongs to a study of blood T cell repertoires in COVID-19. Libraries were prepared by immunoSEQ multiplex PCR; TCRdb keeps only in-frame clonotypes and omits some of them. The table has a few hundred thousand clones, roughly 89% seen once. V is TRBV30 and J is TRBJ2-5; no clear D. Sequencing was done on a sample of peripheral blood. The sequence derives from a man between 60 and 75 years old who had recovered from COVID-19. The CDR3 bases are TGTGCCTGGAGGAGGTTTCTCCTGCGGGAGACCCAGTACTTC. It specifies CAWRRFLLRETQYF. The variable domain in full, completed from reference TRBV30 and TRBJ2-5, reads SQTIHQWPATLVQPVGSPLSLECTVEGTSNPNLYWYRQAAGRGLQLLFYSVGIGQISSEVPQNLSASRPQDRQFILSSKKLLLSDSGFYLCAWRRFLLRETQYFGPGTRLLVL.